This T cell receptor beta chain was identified in a study of cytomegalovirus exposure and HLA in healthy donors (dated by TCRdb to 2015 to 2018). Background for the entire study: An earlier analysis of some 500 of the donors reported 250 to 300 Gb of sequence data and approximately 110 million unique TCR beta sequences from some 180 million T cells. A later analysis re-analyzed previously published TCR beta repertoires from hundreds of donors and added high-resolution HLA genotyping to study TCR occurrence patterns. Typing coverage varied by locus: roughly 620-640 donors for A, B, C, DRB1 and DQB1; roughly 520 for DQA1; over 600 for DPA1; more than 450 for DPB1. A later genetic analysis used genome-wide SNP genotypes for about 60% of the roughly 670 donors, treating that subset as a discovery cohort. Both class I and class II loci were covered by HLA typing, at four-digit resolution. The study aimed to test whether cataloging public T cell receptors could reveal signatures of past pathogen exposure. Donor age, sex, ethnicity and CMV serostatus were compiled alongside the repertoire data. On average, around 200,000 unique TCR beta nucleotide sequences were sequenced per donor among 398 genotyped donors of the cohort, with 15% to 20% of those sequences being non-productive. Every discovery cohort repertoire had been produced on one sequencing platform. Four or five DR-DQ haplotypes were handled as single units for association and clustering, since linkage in the cohort was strong. In addition to the first cohort of approximately 650 subjects, a separate validation cohort of under 150 different subjects was used. The study profiled the T cell repertoires of about 640 subjects by immunosequencing and related them to cytomegalovirus serostatus. In an earlier analysis of roughly 600 of the donors, high-throughput TCR beta sequencing was used to judge whether each TCR beta V gene segment behaved as functional or pseudogenic. Around 330 gigabases of sequencing data and around 88 million unique TCR sequences made up an early release that covered 500 to 700 HLA-typed donors. High-throughput TCR immunosequencing, statistical association of individual TCRs with disease status, and machine learning were combined to predict cytomegalovirus infection status. The later analysis used no new phenotypic data to find candidate immune exposures, relying instead on TCR beta sequences and their occurrence across donors. Among the approximately 430 genotyped donors, under 90% belonged to the genetic ancestry cluster associated with self-reported Caucasian donors.

Of note for this clone: Its specific antigen is unknown. It has no much larger one-base neighbor in the sample; base qualities were not kept.

Results and caveats for the whole study, not just this receptor: A later analysis associated approximately 17,000 TCR beta sequences with specific HLA alleles at a false discovery rate of 0.05. Roughly uniform sequencing depth across donors was assumed in presence/absence analyses, although this assumption may not hold. When HLA alleles, especially DR and DQ, strongly co-occurred, attributing TCR associations to individual alleles was difficult. In a later analysis, TCR association rates were found to vary across HLA loci, with the most associated TCRs seen for DRB1 alleles and the fewest for HLA-C alleles. In a later analysis, several top co-occurrence clusters were reported to appear linked to parvovirus B19, influenza, CMV and Epstein-Barr virus. Compared with equally common non-associated chains, HLA-associated TCR beta chains in a later analysis were more clonally expanded and had lower generation probabilities. A further reported finding was that TCR beta sequences accurately predicted the HLA-A and HLA-B alleles for most subjects in the first cohort. Only TCR beta chains were sequenced in this cohort, and the absence of alpha or paired-chain data limited detectable features. Cytomegalovirus status was reported to be diagnosed by the classifier with high specificity and sensitivity in both the original and validation cohorts. A cluster of highly shared sequence variants was judged likely to represent a technical artifact of the sequencing pipeline. According to a later analysis, most CMV-associated TCR beta chains appeared to be HLA-restricted, and the HLA associations seemed to be driven largely by CMV exposure. In an earlier analysis of some 540 of the donors, most TCR beta V segments appeared in productive rearrangements about 87% or about 30% of the time, broadly matching IMGT annotations. Correlated functional status among segregating V segments might be attributable to linkage disequilibrium, but an unknown experimental factor could not be ruled out. In vitro tests confirmed that three of the cytomegalovirus-associated TCR beta chains recognize cytomegalovirus antigens. HLA typing was unavailable for some donors at each locus, so association tests used only the typed subset. Immune exposure information for the cohort was limited to CMV serostatus. The study gave a list of 150 to 200 TCR beta chains associated with cytomegalovirus. The authors suggested that the approach could potentially be generalized to other disease states and immunological phenotypes. V-gene and J-gene trimming of TCR beta chains was associated with a missense DCLRE1C variant in a later genetic analysis, and the association was replicated in an independent cohort. Because counts were too low, around 17 rarely observed V segments, including chromosome 9 orphons, were left out of the earlier analysis of approximately 580 of the donors. Most TCR sequences were seen in very few donors, while some public TCRs were found in many individuals. A later genetic analysis reported fewer N-insertions in productive TCRs among donors in an Asian-associated ancestry cluster than the 666-donor mean.

The method behind the library was the immunoSEQ multiplex PCR assay. For the multiplex PCR, a mixture combining 60 forward primers for TCR Vbeta segments and 13 reverse primers for TCR Jbeta segments was used. A multiplex PCR assay on genomic DNA amplified the CDR3 region of rearranged TCR beta genes. On the Illumina HiSeq System, the amplified TCR beta libraries were sequenced as 87-base-pair reads. Under the source paper's analysis protocol: Across the 670 or so repertoires, a later analysis counted 60 million to 90 million unique TCR beta chains, 8.5 million to 12 million of which were shared by at least two donors. To remove PCR and sequencing errors, raw reads were error-corrected and collapsed into unique sequences using a nearest-neighbor algorithm that merged closely related sequences. V, D and J gene segments were assigned by aligning CDR3 sequences to IMGT reference sequences. Each retained sequence needed at least a six-nucleotide match to both a V gene segment and a J gene segment. Rearrangements were classified as productive when the CDR3 lacked stop codons and remained in frame with V and J, and all other rearrangements were classified as non-productive. CDR3 was defined according to IMGT convention as the region running from the second conserved V-encoded cysteine to the conserved J-encoded phenylalanine. In an earlier analysis of more than 550 of the donors, sequences lacking an unambiguous match to a single V gene segment were excluded. In an earlier analysis of almost 600 of the donors, a V segment was called functional when productive rearrangements were above 56.7%, and segregating when the standard deviation between donors exceeded 5%. To diagnose cytomegalovirus status from the catalog of TCR beta chain sequences, a statistical classification framework was built. In a later analysis, V and J genes were assigned by comparing TCR nucleotide sequences against IMGT/GENE-DB human TR gene sequences. The TCRdist pipeline was used in a later analysis to assign CDR3 sequences and most-parsimonious VDJ recombination scenarios. A later analysis defined each TCR beta chain by its CDR3 amino acid sequence plus V-gene family, and excluded reads lacking a unique V-gene family. As a way to deal with suspected cross-contamination and a sequencing artifact, a later analysis dropped hundreds of nucleotide sequences that were highly shared and had low generation probability. A later analysis calculated a clonal expansion index for each public chain from normalized within-repertoire ranks of inferred template counts. In a later analysis, generation probabilities were computed using a VDJ recombination model fitted to out-of-frame rearrangements, and the results were checked against IGoR. Hypergeometric tests were used in a later analysis to score TCR-TCR, TCR-HLA and TCR-CMV co-occurrence, with a repertoire-size bias correction applied to the TCR pairs. In a later analysis, false discovery rates were estimated by permuting HLA or CMV assignments 20 times. In a later analysis, co-occurring TCRs were grouped using DBSCAN, with TCRdist sequence similarity added in when clustering inside HLA-allele-positive subsets. Repertoires with fewer than 30,000 or more than 120,000 public chains, plus five repertoires with anomalous nucleotide sharing, were excluded from co-occurrence clustering. Imported from immuneACCESS, the table was reduced by TCRdb to in-frame sequences with V and J called. These copies leave out some clones; in studies compared against another copy, an unresolved V gene accounts for under half, and the cause of the remainder is not known. The V and J calls and clone size come from that table; D and trimming were worked out from the DNA. For this sample there are approximately 110,000 clones; 65% to 80% appear just once. The ten largest make up 3.1% of the sample.

The cohort was made up of 500 to 800 healthy bone marrow donors. Cohort members were all nominally healthy when sampled, although unrecorded immune exposures were likely present. The donor tested CMV seronegative, placing the donor among the roughly 350 seronegative members of the cohort. A peripheral blood sample was collected from each donor, and TCR beta sequencing was performed on peripheral blood mononuclear cells. The Qiagen DNeasy Blood Extraction Kit was used to extract genomic DNA from the blood cell samples. This TCR came from a woman in her forties in good health and CMV-seronegative. Specimen: PBMCs.

The CDR3 protein: CASSSGTGVYMNTEAFF. The sequence in DNA is TGTGCCAGTAGTTCCGGGACAGGCGTCTACATGAACACTGAAGCTTTCTTT. This chain joins TRBV19 to TRBJ1-1; the central 8 bases match TRBD1. Taken from cysteine to phenylalanine, the CDR3 has 17 residues. Left in the record is the CDR3 DNA by itself, 51 bases read in frame from the first base. V loses 5 bases at its end and J loses 0 bases; junction bases beyond the gene matches: 11. CDR1 and CDR2, looked up from the germline V gene (reference sequence), are LNHDA and SQIVND.